This T cell receptor beta chain was captured in a study of T cells in Graves' hyperthyroidism and ophthalmopathy. Regarding the study as a whole: The model made its ophthalmopathy prediction, and onset followed a median about 5.9 months later.

This clonotype was detected many times. As yet, its antigen is unknown. Isolation of PBMCs was performed on 10 ml fresh peripheral blood. Researchers amplified the TCR beta CDR3 regions from RNA transcripts. An initial round of RT-PCR targeting the TCR CDR3 relied on the HTBI primer set. TCRdb re-derived calls from the multiplex PCR reads in MiXCR, one entry per CDR3 protein. The sample contains hundreds of thousands of distinct CDR3 sequences, more than 15% of which appear only once. Germline V gene sequence: CDR1 SGHTA, CDR2 FQGNSA. V shed 3 bases and J shed 0 bases, with 10 bases lying between them. The CDR3 has 15 amino acids.

This chain connects TRBV7-2 to TRBJ2-3; D ambiguous. The sequenced sample was blood. This sequence originates from a young woman with Graves' hyperthyroidism. The CDR3 protein is CASSLGATSTDTQYF. As DNA, the CDR3 is TGTGCCAGCAGCTTGGGCGCAACTAGCACAGATACGCAGTATTTT.